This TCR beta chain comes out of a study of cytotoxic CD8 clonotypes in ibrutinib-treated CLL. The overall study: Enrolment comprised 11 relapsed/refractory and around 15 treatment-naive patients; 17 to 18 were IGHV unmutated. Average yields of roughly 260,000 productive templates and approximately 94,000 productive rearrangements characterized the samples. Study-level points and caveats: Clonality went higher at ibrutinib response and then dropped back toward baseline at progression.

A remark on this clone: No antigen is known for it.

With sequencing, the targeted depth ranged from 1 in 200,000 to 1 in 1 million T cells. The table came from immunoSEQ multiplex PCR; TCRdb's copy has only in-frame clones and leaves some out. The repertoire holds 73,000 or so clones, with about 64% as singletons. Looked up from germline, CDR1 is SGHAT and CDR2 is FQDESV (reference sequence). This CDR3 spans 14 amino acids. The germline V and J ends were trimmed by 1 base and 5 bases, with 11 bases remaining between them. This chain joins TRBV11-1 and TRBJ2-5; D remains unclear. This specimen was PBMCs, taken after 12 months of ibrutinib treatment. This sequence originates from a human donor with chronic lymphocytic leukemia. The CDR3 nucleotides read TGTGCCAGCAGCTTAGAATTTGCGCGTGAGACCCAGTACTTC. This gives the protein CASSLEFARETQYF.